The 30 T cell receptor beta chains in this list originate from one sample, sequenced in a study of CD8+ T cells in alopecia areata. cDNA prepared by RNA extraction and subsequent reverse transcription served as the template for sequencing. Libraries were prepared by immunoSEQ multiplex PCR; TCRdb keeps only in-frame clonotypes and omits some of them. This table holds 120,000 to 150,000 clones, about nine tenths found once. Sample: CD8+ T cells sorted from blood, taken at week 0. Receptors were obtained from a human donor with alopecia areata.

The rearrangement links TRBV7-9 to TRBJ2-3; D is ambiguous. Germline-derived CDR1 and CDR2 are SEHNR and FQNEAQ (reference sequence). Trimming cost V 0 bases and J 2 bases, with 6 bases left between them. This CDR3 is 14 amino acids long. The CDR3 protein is CASSLAGTTDTQYF. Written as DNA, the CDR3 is TGTGCCAGCAGCTTAGCGGGCACCACAGATACGCAGTATTTT.

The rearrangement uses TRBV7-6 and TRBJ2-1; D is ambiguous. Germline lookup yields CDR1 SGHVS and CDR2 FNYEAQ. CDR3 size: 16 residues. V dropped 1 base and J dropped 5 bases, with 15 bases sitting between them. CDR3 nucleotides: TGTGCCAGCAGCTTAGACCGCGGATTGATTCACAATGAGCAGTTCTTC. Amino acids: CASSLDRGLIHNEQFF.

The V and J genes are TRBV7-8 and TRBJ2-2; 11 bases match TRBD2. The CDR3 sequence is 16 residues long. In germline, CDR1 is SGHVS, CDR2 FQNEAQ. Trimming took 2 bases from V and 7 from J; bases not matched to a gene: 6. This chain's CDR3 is CASSLFSGGANGELFF. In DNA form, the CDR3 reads TGTGCCAGCAGCTTATTTAGCGGGGGGGCTAACGGGGAGCTGTTTTTT.

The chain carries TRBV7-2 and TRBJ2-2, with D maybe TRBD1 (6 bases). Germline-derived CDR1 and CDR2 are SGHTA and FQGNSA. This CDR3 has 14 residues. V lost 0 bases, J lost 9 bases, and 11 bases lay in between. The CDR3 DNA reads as TGTGCCAGCAGCTTAGCGCAGGGGCCCCGGGAGCTGTTTTTT. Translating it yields CASSLAQGPRELFF.

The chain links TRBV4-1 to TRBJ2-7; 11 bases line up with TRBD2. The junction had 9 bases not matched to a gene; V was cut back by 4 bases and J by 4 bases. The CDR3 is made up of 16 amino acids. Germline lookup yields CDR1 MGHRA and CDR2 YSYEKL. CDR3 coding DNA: TGCGCCAGCAGCCCGGGATCCGGGACTAGCGGTTACGAGCAGTACTTC. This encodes CASSPGSGTSGYEQYF.

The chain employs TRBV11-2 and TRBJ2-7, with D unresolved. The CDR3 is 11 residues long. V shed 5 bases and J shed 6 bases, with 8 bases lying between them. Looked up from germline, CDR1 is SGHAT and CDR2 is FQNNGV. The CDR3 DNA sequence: TGTGCCAGCAGCCGTCCGGCCGAGCAGTACTTC. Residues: CASSRPAEQYF.

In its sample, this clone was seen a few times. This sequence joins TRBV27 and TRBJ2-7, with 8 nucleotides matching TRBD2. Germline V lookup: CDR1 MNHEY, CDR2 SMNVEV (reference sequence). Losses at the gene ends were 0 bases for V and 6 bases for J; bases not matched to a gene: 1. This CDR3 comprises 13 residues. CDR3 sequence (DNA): TGTGCCAGCAGTTTATCCAGCGGGGGCGAGCAGTACTTC. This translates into CASSLSSGGEQYF.

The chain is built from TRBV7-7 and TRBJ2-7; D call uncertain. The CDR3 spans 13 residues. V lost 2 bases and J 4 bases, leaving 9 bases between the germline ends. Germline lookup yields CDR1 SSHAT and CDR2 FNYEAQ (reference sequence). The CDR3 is CASSLSYGYEQYF. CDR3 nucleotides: TGTGCCAGCAGCTTATCCTACGGGTACGAGCAGTACTTC.

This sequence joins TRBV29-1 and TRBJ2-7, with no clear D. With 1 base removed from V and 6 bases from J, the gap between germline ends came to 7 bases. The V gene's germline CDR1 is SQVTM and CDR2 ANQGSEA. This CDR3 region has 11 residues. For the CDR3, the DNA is TGCAGCGTTGAAGCAGAAGGCGAGCAGTACTTC. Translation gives CSVEAEGEQYF.

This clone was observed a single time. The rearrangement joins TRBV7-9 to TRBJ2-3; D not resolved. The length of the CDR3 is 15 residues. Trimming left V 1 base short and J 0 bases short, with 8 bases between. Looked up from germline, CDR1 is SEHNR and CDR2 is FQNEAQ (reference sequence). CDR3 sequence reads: CASSLGSPSTDTQYF. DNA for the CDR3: TGTGCCAGCAGCTTAGGCAGCCCTAGCACAGATACGCAGTATTTT.

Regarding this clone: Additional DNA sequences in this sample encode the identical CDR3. The CDR3, as DNA: TGTGCCAGCAGTTTAACCTCTTCCTACGAGCAGTACTTC. Translation: CASSLTSSYEQYF. The gene calls are TRBV27 and TRBJ2-7; D is ambiguous. The CDR3 consists of 13 residues. Deletions cut 2 bases from V and 1 base from J, with 6 bases between. CDR1 MNHEY and CDR2 SMNVEV come from the germline V gene (reference sequence).

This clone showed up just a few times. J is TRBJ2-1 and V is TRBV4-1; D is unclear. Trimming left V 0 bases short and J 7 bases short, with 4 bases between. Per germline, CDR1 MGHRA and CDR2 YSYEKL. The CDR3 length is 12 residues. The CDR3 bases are TGCGCCAGCAGCCAAGACAGTAATGAGCAGTTCTTC. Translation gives CASSQDSNEQFF.

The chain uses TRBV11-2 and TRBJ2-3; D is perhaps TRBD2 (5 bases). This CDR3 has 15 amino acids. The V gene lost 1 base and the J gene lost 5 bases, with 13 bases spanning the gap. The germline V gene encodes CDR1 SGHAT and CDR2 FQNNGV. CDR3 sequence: CASSLAGYGLDTQYF. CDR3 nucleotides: TGTGCCAGCAGCTTAGCGGGGTATGGGTTAGATACGCAGTATTTT.

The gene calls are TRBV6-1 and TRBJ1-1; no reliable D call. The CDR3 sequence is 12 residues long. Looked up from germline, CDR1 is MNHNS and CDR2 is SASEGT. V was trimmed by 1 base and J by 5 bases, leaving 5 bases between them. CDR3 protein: CASSEGATEAFF. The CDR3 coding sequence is TGTGCCAGCAGTGAAGGGGCGACTGAAGCTTTCTTT.

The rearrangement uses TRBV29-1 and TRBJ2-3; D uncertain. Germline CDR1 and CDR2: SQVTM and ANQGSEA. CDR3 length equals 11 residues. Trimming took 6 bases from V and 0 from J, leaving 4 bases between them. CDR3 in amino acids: CSVTSTDTQYF. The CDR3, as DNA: TGCAGCGTCACTAGCACAGATACGCAGTATTTT.

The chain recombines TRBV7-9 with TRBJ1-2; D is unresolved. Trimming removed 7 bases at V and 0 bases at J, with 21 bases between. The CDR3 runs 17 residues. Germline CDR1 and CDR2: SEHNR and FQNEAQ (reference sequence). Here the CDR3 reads CASNLPPVAAPNYGYTF. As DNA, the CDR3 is TGTGCCAGCAACCTACCCCCAGTGGCAGCCCCTAACTATGGCTACACCTTC. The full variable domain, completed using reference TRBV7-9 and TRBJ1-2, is DTGVSQNPRHKITKRGQNVTFRCDPISEHNRLYWYRQTLGQGPEFLTYFQNEAQLEKSRLLSDRFSAERPKGSFSTLEIQRTEQGDSAMYLCASNLPPVAAPNYGYTFGSGTRLTVV.

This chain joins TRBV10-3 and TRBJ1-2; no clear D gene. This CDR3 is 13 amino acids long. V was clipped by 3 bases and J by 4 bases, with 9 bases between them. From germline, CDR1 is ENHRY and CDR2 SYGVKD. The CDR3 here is CAISDQTLYGYTF. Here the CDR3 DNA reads TGTGCCATCAGTGACCAGACCCTCTATGGCTACACCTTC.

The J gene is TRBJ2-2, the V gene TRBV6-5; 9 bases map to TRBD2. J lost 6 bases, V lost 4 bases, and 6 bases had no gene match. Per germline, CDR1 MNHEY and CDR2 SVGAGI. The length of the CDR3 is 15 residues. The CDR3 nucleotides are TGTGCCAGCAGTTTCCCGGGACTAGCATCCGGGGAGCTGTTTTTT. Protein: CASSFPGLASGELFF.

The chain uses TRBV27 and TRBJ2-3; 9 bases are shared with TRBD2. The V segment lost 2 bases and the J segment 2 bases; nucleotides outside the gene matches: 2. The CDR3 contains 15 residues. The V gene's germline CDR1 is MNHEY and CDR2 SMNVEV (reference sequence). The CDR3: CASSLLAGNTDTQYF. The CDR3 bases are TGTGCCAGCAGTTTACTAGCGGGGAACACAGATACGCAGTATTTT.

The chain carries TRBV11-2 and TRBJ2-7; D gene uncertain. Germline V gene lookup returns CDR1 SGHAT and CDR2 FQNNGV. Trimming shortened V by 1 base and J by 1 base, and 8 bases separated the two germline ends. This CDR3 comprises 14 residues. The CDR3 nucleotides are TGTGCCAGCAGCTTAGGTATAGCTTCCTACGAGCAGTACTTC. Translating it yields CASSLGIASYEQYF.

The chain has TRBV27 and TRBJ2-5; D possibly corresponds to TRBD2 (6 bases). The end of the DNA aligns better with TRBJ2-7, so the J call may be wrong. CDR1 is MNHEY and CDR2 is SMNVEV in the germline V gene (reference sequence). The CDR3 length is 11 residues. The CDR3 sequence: CASSLGGEQYF. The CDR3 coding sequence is TGTGCCAGCAGTCTCGGGGGCGAGCAGTACTTC.

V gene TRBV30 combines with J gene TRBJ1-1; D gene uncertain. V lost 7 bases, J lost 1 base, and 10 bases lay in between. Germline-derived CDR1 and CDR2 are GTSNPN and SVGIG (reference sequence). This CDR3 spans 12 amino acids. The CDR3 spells CAYVSPNTEAFF. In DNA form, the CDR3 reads TGTGCCTACGTGTCCCCGAACACTGAAGCTTTCTTT.

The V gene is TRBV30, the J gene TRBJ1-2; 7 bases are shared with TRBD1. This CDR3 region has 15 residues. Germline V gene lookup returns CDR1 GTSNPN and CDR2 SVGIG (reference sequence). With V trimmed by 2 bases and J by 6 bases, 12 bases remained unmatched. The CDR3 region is CAWSYAGGQAHGYTF. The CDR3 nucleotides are TGTGCCTGGAGTTATGCAGGGGGGCAAGCCCATGGCTACACCTTC.

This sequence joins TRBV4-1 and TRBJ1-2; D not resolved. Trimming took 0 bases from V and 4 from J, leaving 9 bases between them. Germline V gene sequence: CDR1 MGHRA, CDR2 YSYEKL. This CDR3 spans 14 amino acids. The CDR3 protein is CASSQEGLLYGYTF. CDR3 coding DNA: TGCGCCAGCAGCCAAGAAGGTTTGCTCTATGGCTACACCTTC.

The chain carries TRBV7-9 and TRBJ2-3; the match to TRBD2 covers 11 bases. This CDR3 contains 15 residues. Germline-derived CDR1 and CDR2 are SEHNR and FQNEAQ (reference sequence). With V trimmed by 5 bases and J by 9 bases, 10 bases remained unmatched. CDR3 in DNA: TGTGCCAGCAGCGAAACCCTGACTAGCGGGGAGACGCAGTATTTT. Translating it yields CASSETLTSGETQYF.

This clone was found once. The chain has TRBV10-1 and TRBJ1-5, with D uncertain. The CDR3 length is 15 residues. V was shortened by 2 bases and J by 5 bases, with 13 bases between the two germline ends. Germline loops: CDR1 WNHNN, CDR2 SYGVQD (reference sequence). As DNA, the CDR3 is TGCGCCAGCAGTGAGCCCAACGTCAACGATCAGCCCCAGCATTTT. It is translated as CASSEPNVNDQPQHF.

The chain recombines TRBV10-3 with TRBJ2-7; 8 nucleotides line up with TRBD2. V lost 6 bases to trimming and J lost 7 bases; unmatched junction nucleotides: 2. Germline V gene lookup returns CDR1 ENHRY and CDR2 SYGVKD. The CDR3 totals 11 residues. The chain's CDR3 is CAIRTSEEQYF. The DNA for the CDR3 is TGTGCCATCAGGACTAGCGAGGAGCAGTACTTC.

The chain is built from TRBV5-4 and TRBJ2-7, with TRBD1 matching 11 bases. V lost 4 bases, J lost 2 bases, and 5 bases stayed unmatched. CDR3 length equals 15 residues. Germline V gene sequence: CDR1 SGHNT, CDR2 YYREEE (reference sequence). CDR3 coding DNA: TGTGCCAGCAGCGCCGGGACAGGGGGAGCCTACGAGCAGTACTTC. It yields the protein CASSAGTGGAYEQYF.

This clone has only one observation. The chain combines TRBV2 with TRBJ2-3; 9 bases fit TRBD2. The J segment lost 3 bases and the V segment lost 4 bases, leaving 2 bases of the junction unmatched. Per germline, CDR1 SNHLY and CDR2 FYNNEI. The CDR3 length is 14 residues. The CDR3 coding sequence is TGTGCCAGCAGTGGGACTAGCGCTACAGATACGCAGTATTTT. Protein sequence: CASSGTSATDTQYF. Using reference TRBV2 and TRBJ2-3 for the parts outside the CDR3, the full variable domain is EPEVTQTPSHQVTQMGQEVILRCVPISNHLYFYWYRQILGQKVEFLVSFYNNEISEKSEIFDDQFSVERPDGSNFTLKIRSTKLEDSAMYFCASSGTSATDTQYFGPGTRLTVL.

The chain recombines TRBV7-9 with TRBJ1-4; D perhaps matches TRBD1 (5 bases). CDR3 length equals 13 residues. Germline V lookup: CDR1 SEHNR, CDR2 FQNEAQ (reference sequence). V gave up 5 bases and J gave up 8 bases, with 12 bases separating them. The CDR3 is CASSGDDWEKLFF. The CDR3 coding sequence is TGTGCCAGCAGCGGGGACGATTGGGAAAAACTGTTTTTT.